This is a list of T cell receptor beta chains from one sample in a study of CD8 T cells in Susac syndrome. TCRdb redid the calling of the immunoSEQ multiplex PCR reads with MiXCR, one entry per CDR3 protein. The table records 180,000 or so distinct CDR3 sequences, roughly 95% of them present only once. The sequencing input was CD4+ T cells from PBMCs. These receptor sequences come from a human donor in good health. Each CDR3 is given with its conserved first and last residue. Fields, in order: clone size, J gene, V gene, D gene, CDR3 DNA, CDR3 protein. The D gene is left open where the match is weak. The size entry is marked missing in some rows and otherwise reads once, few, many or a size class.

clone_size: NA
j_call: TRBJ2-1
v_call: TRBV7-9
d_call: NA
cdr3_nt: TGTGCCAGCCGCTACAGGGATTACAATGAGCAGTTCTTC
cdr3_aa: CASRYRDYNEQFF

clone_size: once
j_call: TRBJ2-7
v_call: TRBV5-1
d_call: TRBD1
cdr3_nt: TGCGCCAGCAGCTTCCGACAGGGGCTAACCTACGAGCAGTACTTC
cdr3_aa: CASSFRQGLTYEQYF

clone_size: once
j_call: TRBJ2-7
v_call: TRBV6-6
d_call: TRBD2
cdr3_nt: TGTGCCAGCAGTCCACGAAATGCGGGAGCGCGCGAGCAGTACTTC
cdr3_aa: CASSPRNAGAREQYF

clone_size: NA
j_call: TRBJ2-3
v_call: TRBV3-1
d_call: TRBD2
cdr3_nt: TGTGCCAGCAGCCTTAGCGGGGTCACAGATACGCAGTATTTT
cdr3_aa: CASSLSGVTDTQYF

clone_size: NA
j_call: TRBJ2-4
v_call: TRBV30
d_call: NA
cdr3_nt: TGTGCCTGGAGTGGAATAGCCAAAAACATTCAGTACTTC
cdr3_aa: CAWSGIAKNIQYF

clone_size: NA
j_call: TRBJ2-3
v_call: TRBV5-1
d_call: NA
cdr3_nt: TGCGCCAGCAGCCCCTGGAGAGACGCAGATACGCAGTATTTT
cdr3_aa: CASSPWRDADTQYF

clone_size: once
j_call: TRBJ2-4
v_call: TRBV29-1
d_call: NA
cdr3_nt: TGCAGCGTCGCGACAGGGCCGGGGGGCAAAAACATTCAGTACTTC
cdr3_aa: CSVATGPGGKNIQYF

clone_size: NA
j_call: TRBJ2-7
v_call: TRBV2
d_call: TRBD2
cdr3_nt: TGTGCCAGCAGCGAGACGTTCCGTTATAGCGGGAGAGACTACGAGCAGTACTTC
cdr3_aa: CASSETFRYSGRDYEQYF

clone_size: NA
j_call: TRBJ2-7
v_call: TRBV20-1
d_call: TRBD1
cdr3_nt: TGCAGTGCTGTACCGGGACAGGGCCGCTCGGGGGAGCAGTACTTC
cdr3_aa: CSAVPGQGRSGEQYF

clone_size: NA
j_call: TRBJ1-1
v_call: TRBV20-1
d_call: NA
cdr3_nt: TGCAGTGCTAGAGATCAAATTGTAGAGGGGACTGAAGCTTTCTTT
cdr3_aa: CSARDQIVEGTEAFF

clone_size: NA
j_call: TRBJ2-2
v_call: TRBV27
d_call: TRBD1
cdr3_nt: TGTGCCAGCAAATGGACAGGGATAGGCACCGGGGAGCTGTTTTTT
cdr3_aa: CASKWTGIGTGELFF

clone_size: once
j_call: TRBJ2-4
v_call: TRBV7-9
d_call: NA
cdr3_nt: TGTGCCAGCACCCTTATCTCCGGGACTCTGGGTAAAAACATTCAGTACTTC
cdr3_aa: CASTLISGTLGKNIQYF

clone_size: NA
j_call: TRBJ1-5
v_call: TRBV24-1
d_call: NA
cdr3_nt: TGTGCCACCAGTGAGTCAGGGTCCCAGCCCCAGCATTTT
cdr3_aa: CATSESGSQPQHF

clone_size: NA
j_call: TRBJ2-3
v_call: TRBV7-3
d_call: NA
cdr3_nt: TGTGCCAGCAGCTTAGGCGGCGGGAACACAGATACGCAGTATTTT
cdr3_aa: CASSLGGGNTDTQYF

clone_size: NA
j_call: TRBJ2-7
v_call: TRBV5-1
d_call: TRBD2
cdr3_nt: TGCGCCAGCAGCCTTTTTAGCGGGGCCTACGAGCAGTACTTC
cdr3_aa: CASSLFSGAYEQYF

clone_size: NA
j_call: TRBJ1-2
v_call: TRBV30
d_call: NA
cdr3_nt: TGTGCCTGGAGTGTAGGGGGGGATGCCTATGGCTACACCTTC
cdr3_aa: CAWSVGGDAYGYTF

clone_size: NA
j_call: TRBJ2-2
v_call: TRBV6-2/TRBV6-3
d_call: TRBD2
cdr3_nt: TGTGCCAGCAGACCGGGACTAGCAATCGGGACGGTAGCGGAACGGGAGCTGTTTTTT
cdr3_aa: CASRPGLAIGTVAERELFF

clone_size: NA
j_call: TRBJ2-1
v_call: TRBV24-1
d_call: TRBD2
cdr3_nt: TGTGCCACCAGTGATACAAGCGGGAGGGCGTACAATGAGCAGTTCTTC
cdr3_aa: CATSDTSGRAYNEQFF

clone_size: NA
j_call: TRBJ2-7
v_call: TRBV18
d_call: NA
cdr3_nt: TGTGCCAGCTCACCAAGCATCCAGGGCCACGAGCAGTACTTC
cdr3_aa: CASSPSIQGHEQYF

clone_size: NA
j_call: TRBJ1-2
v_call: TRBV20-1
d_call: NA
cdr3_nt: TGCAGTGCTGAGGACAGAGATAACTATGGCTACACCTTC
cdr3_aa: CSAEDRDNYGYTF

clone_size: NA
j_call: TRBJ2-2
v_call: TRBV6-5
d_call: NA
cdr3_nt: TGTGCCAGCAGTTACTCGAGGGACCCGAACACCGGGGAGCTGTTTTTT
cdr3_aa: CASSYSRDPNTGELFF

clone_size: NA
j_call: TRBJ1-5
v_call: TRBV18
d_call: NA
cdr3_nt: TGTGCCAGCTATCCAGACAATCAGCCCCAGCATTTT
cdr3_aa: CASYPDNQPQHF

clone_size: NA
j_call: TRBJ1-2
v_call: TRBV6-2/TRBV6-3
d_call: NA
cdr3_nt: TGTGCCAGCAGTTACCCAGGGGCTGACTATGGCTACACCTTC
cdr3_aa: CASSYPGADYGYTF

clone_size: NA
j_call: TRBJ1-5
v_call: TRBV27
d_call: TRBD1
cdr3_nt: TGTGCCAGCAGTCACAGGACAGGTAGCCAAAATCAGCCCCAGCATTTT
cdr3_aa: CASSHRTGSQNQPQHF

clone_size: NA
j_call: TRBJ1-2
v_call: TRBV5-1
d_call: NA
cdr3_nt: TGCGCCAGCAGCTTTTCCGGGATAGAGGATGGCTACACCTTC
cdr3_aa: CASSFSGIEDGYTF

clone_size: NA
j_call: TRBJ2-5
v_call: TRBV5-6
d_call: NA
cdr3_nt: TGTGCCAGCAGCTTGGTCGGACCCCAAGAGACCCAGTACTTC
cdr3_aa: CASSLVGPQETQYF

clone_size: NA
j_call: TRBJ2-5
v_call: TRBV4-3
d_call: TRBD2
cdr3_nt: TGCGCCAGCAGCACCACTAGCGGGAGTTGGGAGACCCAGTACTTC
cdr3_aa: CASSTTSGSWETQYF

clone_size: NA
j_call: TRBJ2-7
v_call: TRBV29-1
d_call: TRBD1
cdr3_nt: TGCAGCGTAAAGGGGGCGCAGGACGAGCAGTACTTC
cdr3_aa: CSVKGAQDEQYF

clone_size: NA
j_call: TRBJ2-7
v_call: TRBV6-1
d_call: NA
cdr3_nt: TGTGCCAGCAGTGACATGGACCGAACCTCCGGGTACTTC
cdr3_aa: CASSDMDRTSGYF

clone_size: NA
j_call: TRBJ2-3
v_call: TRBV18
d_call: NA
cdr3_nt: TGTGCCAGCTCACCAGAACAGGATTCCACAGATACGCAGTATTTT
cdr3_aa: CASSPEQDSTDTQYF

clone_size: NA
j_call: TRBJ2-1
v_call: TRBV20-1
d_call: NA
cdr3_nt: TGCAGTGCTACGGGATACAATGAGCAGTTCTTC
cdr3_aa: CSATGYNEQFF

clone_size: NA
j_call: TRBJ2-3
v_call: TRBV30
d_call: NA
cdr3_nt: TGTGCCTGGAGTGTAAAGGATACGCAGTATTTT
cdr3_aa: CAWSVKDTQYF

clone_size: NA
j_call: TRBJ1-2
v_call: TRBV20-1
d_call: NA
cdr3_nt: TGCAGTGCTAGCAAGGTGGGAAAGTCGGGTGGCTACACCTTC
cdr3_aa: CSASKVGKSGGYTF

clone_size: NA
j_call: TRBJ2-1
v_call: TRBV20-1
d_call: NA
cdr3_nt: TGCAGTGCTAGTGGGGTCGGATGGGATGAGCAGTTCTTC
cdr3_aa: CSASGVGWDEQFF

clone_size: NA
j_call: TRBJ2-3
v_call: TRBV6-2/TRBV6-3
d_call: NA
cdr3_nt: TGTGCCAGCACCCGAGCGGGCACAGATACGCAGTATTTT
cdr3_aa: CASTRAGTDTQYF

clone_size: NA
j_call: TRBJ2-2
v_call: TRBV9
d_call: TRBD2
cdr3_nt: TGTGCCAGCAGCGAGGCGGGAGTCGCGAACACCGGGGAGCTGTTTTTT
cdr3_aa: CASSEAGVANTGELFF

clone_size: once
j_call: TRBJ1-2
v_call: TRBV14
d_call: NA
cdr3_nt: TGTGCCAGCAGCCAGGCCAGGGGCGCATCTGGCTACACCTTC
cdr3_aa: CASSQARGASGYTF

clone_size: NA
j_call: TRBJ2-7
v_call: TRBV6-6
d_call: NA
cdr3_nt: TGTGCCAGCAGTTACAACTGGGATTACGAGCAGTACTTC
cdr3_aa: CASSYNWDYEQYF

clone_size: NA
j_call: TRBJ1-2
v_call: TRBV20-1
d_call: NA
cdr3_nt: TGCAGTGCTGTTATGACAGGCTTTGGCTACACCTTC
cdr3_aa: CSAVMTGFGYTF

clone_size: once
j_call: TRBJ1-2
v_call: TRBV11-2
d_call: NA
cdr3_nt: TGTGCCAGCAGCTTATATAGTGGCTACACCTTC
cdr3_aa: CASSLYSGYTF

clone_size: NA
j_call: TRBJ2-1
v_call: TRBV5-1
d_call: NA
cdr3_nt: TGCGCCAGCAGCGACGATACTTACAATGAGCAGTTCTTC
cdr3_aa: CASSDDTYNEQFF

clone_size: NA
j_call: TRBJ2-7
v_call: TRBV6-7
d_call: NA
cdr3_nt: TGTGCCAGCAGCTTCAGATTGTACGAGCAGTACTTC
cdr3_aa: CASSFRLYEQYF

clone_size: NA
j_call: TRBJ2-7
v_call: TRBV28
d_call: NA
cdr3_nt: TGTGCCAGCAGTCCCAACCGGGACACCTACGAGCAGTACTTC
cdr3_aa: CASSPNRDTYEQYF

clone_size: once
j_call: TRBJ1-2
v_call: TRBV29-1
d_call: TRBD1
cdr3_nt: TGCAGCGTTGTAGAGGGACAGGGGAACAATGGCTACACCTTC
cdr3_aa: CSVVEGQGNNGYTF

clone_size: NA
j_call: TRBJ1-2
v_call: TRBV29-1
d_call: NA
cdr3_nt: TGCAGCGTTGACGTGGGGTCAGCAGGGCAGGGCTACACCTTC
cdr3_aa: CSVDVGSAGQGYTF

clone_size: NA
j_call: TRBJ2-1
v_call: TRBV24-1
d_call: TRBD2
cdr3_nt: TGTGCCACCAGTGATTTGGCGCCTAGCGGGAGGAATGAGCAGTTCTTC
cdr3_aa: CATSDLAPSGRNEQFF

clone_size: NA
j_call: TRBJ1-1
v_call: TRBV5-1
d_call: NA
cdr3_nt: TGCGCCAGCAGCGATACGGGGGTCCGGACTGAAGCTTTCTTT
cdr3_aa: CASSDTGVRTEAFF

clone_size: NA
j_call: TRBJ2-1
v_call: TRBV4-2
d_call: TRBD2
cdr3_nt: TGTGCCAGCAGCCAAGAGGATGTTAGCGGGAGAAATGAGCAGTTCTTC
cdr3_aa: CASSQEDVSGRNEQFF

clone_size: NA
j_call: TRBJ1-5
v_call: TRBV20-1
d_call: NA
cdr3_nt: TGCAGTGCAACCGACAGGTATCAGCCCCAGCATTTT
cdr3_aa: CSATDRYQPQHF

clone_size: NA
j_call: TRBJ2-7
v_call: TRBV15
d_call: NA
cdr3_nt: TGTGCCACCAGCGGGAGACTTTCTTCCTACGAGCAGTACTTC
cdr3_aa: CATSGRLSSYEQYF

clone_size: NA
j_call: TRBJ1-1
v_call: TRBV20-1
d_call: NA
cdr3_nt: TGCAGTGCTAGAGTCAGTCCGCGGACTGAAGCTTTCTTT
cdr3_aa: CSARVSPRTEAFF

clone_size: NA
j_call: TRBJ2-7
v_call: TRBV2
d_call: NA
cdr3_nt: TGTGCCAGCAGTGCTAACCCAGGACCCTTCTACGAGCAGTACTTC
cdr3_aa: CASSANPGPFYEQYF

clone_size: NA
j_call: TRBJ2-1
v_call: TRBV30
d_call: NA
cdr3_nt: TGTGCCTGGATGGACTCACCATACAATGAGCAGTTCTTC
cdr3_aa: CAWMDSPYNEQFF

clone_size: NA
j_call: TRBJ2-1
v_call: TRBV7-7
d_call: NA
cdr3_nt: TGTGCTAGCAGCGCAGGGGGGAACAATGAGCAGTTCTTC
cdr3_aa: CASSAGGNNEQFF

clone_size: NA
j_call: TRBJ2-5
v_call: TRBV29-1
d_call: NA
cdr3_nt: TGCAGCGTTTCAGGGGATGGCGAGACCCAGTACTTC
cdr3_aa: CSVSGDGETQYF

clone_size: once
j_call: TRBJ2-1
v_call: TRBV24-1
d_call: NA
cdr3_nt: TGTGCCACCAGTGAGGACGGGGGCGAAGGTGAGCAGTTCTTC
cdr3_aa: CATSEDGGEGEQFF

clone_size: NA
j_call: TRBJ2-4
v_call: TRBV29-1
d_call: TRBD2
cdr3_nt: TGCAGCGTTGAAGGTGGGGGGGTTGGGCGTCTAGCCAAAAACATTCAGTACTTC
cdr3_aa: CSVEGGGVGRLAKNIQYF